This TCR beta chain was captured by sequencing in a study of blood T cell repertoires in COVID-19. For the study at large: T cells, B-cell-depleted T cells, or PBMCs supplied cDNA or gDNA.

Germline V gene data show CDR1 as SGHAT and CDR2 as FQNNGV. The V and J ends lost 4 bases and 5 bases, in that order; junction bases with no gene match: 14. There are 18 residues in the CDR3. Clones were sequenced by immunoSEQ multiplex PCR, and TCRdb holds only the in-frame ones, with some missing. The repertoire has roughly 60,000 clones, 75% to 90% of them found once; the top ten carry roughly 9.1%. V usage is TRBV11-2 and J usage is TRBJ1-2; 12 bases match TRBD1. This TCR came from a human donor with acute or convalescent COVID-19. The donor label of this sample is uncertain. Material for sequencing was peripheral blood. As DNA, the CDR3 is TGTGCCAGCAGCTCGCTCCCGGGACAGGGGGCTCTGTCGTATGGCTACACCTTC. Its protein is CASSSLPGQGALSYGYTF.